A selection of T cell receptor beta chains follows, all from one sample in a study of blood T cells in healthy people across ages. Each CDR3 protein gets one entry after TCRdb re-called the 5' RACE reads with MiXCR. The data contain 650,000 to 1,000,000 distinct CDR3 sequences, 35% to 40% of them singletons. The sequencing sample was made of blood. Source of these receptors: a man younger than 30 in good health. CDR3s include the opening cysteine and the closing phenylalanine or tryptophan. The D gene is left open where the match is weak. Part of the rows lack a size; the others show once, few, many or a class for expanded clones.

v_call	clone_size	j_call	d_call	cdr3_length	cdr3_aa	cdr3_nt
TRBV27	few	TRBJ2-7	TRBD1	15	CASSFRQGMGYEQYF	TGTGCCAGCAGTTTCCGACAGGGGATGGGGTACGAGCAGTACTTC
TRBV12-3/TRBV12-4	.	TRBJ1-5	TRBD1	16	CASSSPGQGYGQPQHF	TGTGCCAGCAGTTCTCCGGGACAGGGATATGGGCAGCCCCAGCATTTT
TRBV5-1	many	TRBJ2-7	TRBD1	16	CASSLSVAGGYNEQYF	TGCGCCAGCAGCTTGTCCGTCGCAGGGGGCTACAATGAGCAGTACTTC
TRBV4-1	few	TRBJ2-7	.	16	CASSQDDGGKYYEQYF	TGCGCCAGCAGCCAAGATGATGGGGGAAAATACTACGAGCAGTACTTC
TRBV5-8	.	TRBJ1-1	.	15	CASSLGRSMNTEAFF	TGTGCCAGCAGCTTGGGTCGGTCTATGAACACTGAAGCTTTCTTT
TRBV6-2/TRBV6-3	few	TRBJ2-1	.	15	CASSVPPGPPREQFF	TGTGCCAGCAGTGTACCGCCGGGACCCCCGCGGGAGCAGTTCTTC
TRBV12-3/TRBV12-4	.	TRBJ1-3	.	14	CASSLTVSGNTIYF	TGTGCCAGCAGCCTCACAGTCTCTGGAAACACCATATATTTT
TRBV14	.	TRBJ1-1	TRBD1	16	CASSTPGQGARTEAFF	TGTGCCAGCAGCACTCCGGGACAGGGGGCGCGAACTGAAGCTTTCTTT
TRBV4-3	.	TRBJ2-1	.	14	CASSQDRRGNEQFF	TGCGCCAGCAGCCAAGATCGAAGGGGGAATGAGCAGTTCTTC
TRBV27	few	TRBJ1-1	TRBD1	14	CASSLRDRLTEAFF	TGTGCCAGCAGTTTAAGGGACAGGCTCACTGAAGCTTTCTTT
TRBV15	.	TRBJ2-3	.	15	CATSRVVARTDTQYF	TGTGCCACCAGCAGAGTAGTAGCCCGCACAGATACGCAGTATTTT
TRBV7-2	many	TRBJ2-1	TRBD1	16	CASSPQGTGSYNEQFF	TGTGCCAGCAGCCCGCAGGGGACAGGGAGCTACAATGAGCAGTTCTTC
TRBV5-1	.	TRBJ2-5	.	14	CASSAEGGTVTQYF	TGCGCCAGCAGCGCGGAAGGGGGAACGGTGACCCAGTACTTC
TRBV7-2	many	TRBJ1-4	.	16	CASSFMRTTGEEKLFF	TGTGCCAGCAGCTTCATGCGGACGACGGGAGAGGAAAAACTGTTTTTT
TRBV5-1	.	TRBJ2-7	TRBD2	17	CASSLGGLARSYNEQYF	TGCGCCAGCAGCTTGGGGGGACTAGCGAGGTCCTACAATGAGCAGTACTTC
TRBV20-1	few	TRBJ2-5	.	13	CSARRATEGTQYF	TGCAGTGCCCGGCGTGCGACCGAAGGGACCCAGTACTTC
TRBV28	.	TRBJ2-6	.	13	CASTGPGANVLTF	TGTGCCAGCACCGGACCTGGGGCCAACGTCCTGACTTTC
TRBV4-2	.	TRBJ1-6	.	13	CASSQRPDSPLHF	TGTGCCAGCAGCCAACGGCCTGATTCACCCCTCCACTTT
TRBV4-3	many	TRBJ2-7	.	16	CASSQSVKGGVYEQYF	TGCGCCAGCAGCCAATCCGTTAAAGGGGGAGTTTACGAGCAGTACTTC
TRBV7-9	few	TRBJ1-1	.	19	CASSLLNIGRSIMNTEAFF	TGTGCCAGCAGCTTATTGAATATAGGTCGCAGTATCATGAACACTGAAGCTTTCTTT
TRBV24-1	.	TRBJ2-7	TRBD2	15	CATSDPGLAGGSQYF	TGTGCCACCAGTGACCCGGGACTAGCGGGGGGCTCCCAGTACTTC
TRBV12-3/TRBV12-4	many	TRBJ2-1	.	12	CASSFRPGVQFF	TGTGCCAGCAGTTTCCGCCCGGGGGTTCAGTTCTTC
TRBV2	.	TRBJ1-5	TRBD1	18	CASRQGATDAYSNQPQHF	TGTGCCAGCAGACAGGGGGCTACAGACGCCTATAGCAATCAGCCCCAGCATTTT
TRBV7-9	few	TRBJ2-7	.	11	CASSVVDEQYF	TGTGCCAGCAGCGTCGTAGACGAGCAGTACTTC
TRBV28	.	TRBJ1-2	.	13	CASNQGREGGYTF	TGTGCCAGCAATCAAGGCAGGGAAGGTGGCTACACCTTC
TRBV5-1	many	TRBJ2-3	TRBD1	15	CASSRGDSHTDTQYF	TGCGCCAGCAGCCGAGGGGACAGCCACACAGATACGCAGTATTTT
TRBV7-2	.	TRBJ2-5	.	12	CASSLDRKTQYF	TGTGCCAGCAGCTTAGACCGGAAGACCCAGTACTTC
TRBV12-3/TRBV12-4	few	TRBJ2-1	.	15	CASSPTGQSYNEQFF	TGTGCCAGCAGTCCCACGGGGCAGTCCTACAATGAGCAGTTCTTC
TRBV4-3	many	TRBJ2-7	.	13	CASSQDILYEQYF	TGCGCCAGCAGCCAAGATATCCTCTACGAGCAGTACTTC
TRBV20-1	.	TRBJ1-1	TRBD1	14	CSAVTGGQNTEAFF	TGCAGTGCTGTAACAGGGGGACAGAACACTGAAGCTTTCTTT
TRBV5-1	.	TRBJ2-1	TRBD1	16	CASSPDGQGAWNEQFF	TGCGCCAGCAGCCCCGACGGACAGGGGGCTTGGAATGAGCAGTTCTTC
TRBV12-3/TRBV12-4	.	TRBJ2-7	TRBD2	18	CASSSPTKLSSGDYEQYF	TGTGCCAGCAGTTCCCCCACAAAGTTGAGTAGCGGGGACTACGAGCAGTACTTC
TRBV4-3	many	TRBJ2-7	.	13	CASSRATAYEQYF	TGCGCCAGCAGCCGAGCCACCGCCTACGAGCAGTACTTC
TRBV7-2	many	TRBJ2-3	.	14	CASSLTTGPDTQYF	TGTGCCAGCAGCTTGACGACAGGTCCAGATACGCAGTATTTT
TRBV9	.	TRBJ2-2	TRBD1	15	CASSQTGYGTGELFF	TGTGCCAGCAGCCAGACAGGGTACGGCACCGGGGAGCTGTTTTTT
TRBV6-2/TRBV6-3	.	TRBJ2-1	.	15	CASRLDRRSYNEQFF	TGTGCCAGCAGACTCGACAGGCGCTCCTACAATGAGCAGTTCTTC
TRBV6-1	.	TRBJ1-6	TRBD1	15	CASSPRDRNNSPLHF	TGTGCCAGCAGTCCCCGGGACAGAAATAATTCACCCCTCCACTTT